The present entry profiles one T cell receptor (beta chain) with its context. Its recognized antigen is unknown. Base qualities are not provided; no much larger clone lies one nucleotide away. This record belongs to a study of radiotherapy plus CTLA-4 blockade in lung cancer (dated by TCRdb to 2016 to 2019). Looking at the study overall: Objective responses occurred in roughly 20% of enrolled patients, and over 30% achieved disease control.

Library preparation employed the immunoSEQ multiplex PCR assay. TCRdb mirrors the immuneACCESS table, restricted to in-frame sequences. Some clones are absent from its copies; in checked studies, under half trace to an unresolved V gene, and the reason for the others is unknown. The sample profile shows about 72,000 clones; roughly four fifths of them were found once. 4% to 5% of the sample rests with the top ten. Here is what the overall study found, with its caveats: The strongest predictors of response, as reported, were early dynamic changes in blood T cell clones along with a rise in serum interferon-beta after radiation. After treatment with radiotherapy and ipilimumab, TCR clones that originated in tumors expanded in peripheral blood.

CDR1 LNHDA and CDR2 SQIVND were looked up in the germline V gene (reference sequence). The CDR3 starts with the cysteine, ends with the phenylalanine, and has 15 residues. Just the 45-base CDR3 DNA is kept, in frame starting at base 1. V is cut back by 1 base and J by 9 bases, with 9 bases in the junction unmatched. The study evaluated CTLA-4 blockade (ipilimumab) given together with focal radiation therapy in patients who had chemo-refractory metastatic non-small-cell lung cancer. The sequence came from a human donor with non-small cell lung cancer who had a partial response to radiotherapy plus ipilimumab. The chain was built from TRBV19 and TRBJ2-1; 7 bases in the middle match TRBD2. The source was peripheral blood, collected from a patient treated with radiotherapy plus ipilimumab. In nucleotide form, the sequence is TGTGCCAGTAGTATAGGCGGGAGCCTGGGGCTTGAGCAGTTCTTC. The encoded protein is CASSIGGSLGLEQFF.